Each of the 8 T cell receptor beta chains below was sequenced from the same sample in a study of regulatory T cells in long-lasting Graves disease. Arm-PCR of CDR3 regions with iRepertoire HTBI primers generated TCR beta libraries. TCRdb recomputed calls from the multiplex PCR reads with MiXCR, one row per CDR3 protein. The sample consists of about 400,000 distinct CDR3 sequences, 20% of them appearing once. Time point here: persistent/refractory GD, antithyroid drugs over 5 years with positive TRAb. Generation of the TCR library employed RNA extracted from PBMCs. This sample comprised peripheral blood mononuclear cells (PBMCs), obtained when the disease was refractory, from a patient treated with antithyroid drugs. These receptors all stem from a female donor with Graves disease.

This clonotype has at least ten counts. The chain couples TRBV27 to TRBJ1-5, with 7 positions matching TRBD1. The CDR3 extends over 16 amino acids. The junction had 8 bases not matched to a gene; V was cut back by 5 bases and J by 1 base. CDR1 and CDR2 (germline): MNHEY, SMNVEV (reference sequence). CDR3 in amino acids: CASSPWDRYSNQPQHF. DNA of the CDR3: TGTGCCAGCAGTCCATGGGACAGATACAGCAATCAGCCCCAGCATTTT.

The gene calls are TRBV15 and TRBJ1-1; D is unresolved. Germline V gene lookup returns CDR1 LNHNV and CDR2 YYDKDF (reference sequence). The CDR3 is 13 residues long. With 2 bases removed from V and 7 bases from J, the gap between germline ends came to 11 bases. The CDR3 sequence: CATSRRPEVEAFF. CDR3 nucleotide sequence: TGTGCCACCAGCAGACGGCCGGAAGTTGAAGCTTTCTTT.

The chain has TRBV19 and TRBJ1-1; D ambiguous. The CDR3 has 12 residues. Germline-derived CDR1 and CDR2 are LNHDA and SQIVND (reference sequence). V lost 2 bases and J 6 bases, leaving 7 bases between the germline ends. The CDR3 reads CASSIKGAEAFF. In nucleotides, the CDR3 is TGTGCCAGTAGTATAAAGGGCGCTGAAGCTTTCTTT.

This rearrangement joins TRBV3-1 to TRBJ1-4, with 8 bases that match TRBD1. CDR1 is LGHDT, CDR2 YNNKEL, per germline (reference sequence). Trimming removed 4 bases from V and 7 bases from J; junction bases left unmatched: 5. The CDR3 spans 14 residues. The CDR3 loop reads CASSRGTGGEKLFF. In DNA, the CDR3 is TGTGCCAGCAGCCGCGGGACAGGCGGTGAAAAACTGTTTTTT. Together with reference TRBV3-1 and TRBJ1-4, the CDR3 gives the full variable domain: DTAVSQTPKYLVTQMGNDKSIKCEQNLGHDTMYWYKQDSKKFLKIMFSYNNKELIINETVPNRFSPKSPDKAHLNLHINSLELGDSAVYFCASSRGTGGEKLFFGSGTQLSVL.

This CDR3 is CASSLEGLASDEQYF. CDR3 coding DNA: TGCGCCAGCAGCCTGGAGGGACTAGCGTCGGACGAGCAGTACTTC. The chain combines TRBV5-1 with TRBJ2-7; 10 bases align to TRBD2. V trimming: 4 bases; J trimming: 5 bases; junction bases outside the gene matches: 9. CDR3 length: 15 amino acids. Germline CDR1 reads SGHRS; CDR2 reads YFSETQ.

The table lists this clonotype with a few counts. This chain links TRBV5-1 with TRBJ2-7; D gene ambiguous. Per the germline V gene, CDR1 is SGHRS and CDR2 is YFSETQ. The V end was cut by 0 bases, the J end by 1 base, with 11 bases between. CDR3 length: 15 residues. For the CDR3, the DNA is TGCGCCAGCAGCTTGGCCATAGTGGGATCCTACGAGCAGTACTTC. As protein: CASSLAIVGSYEQYF.

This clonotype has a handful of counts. The CDR3: CSARDGSGGGGQPQHF. CDR3 nucleotides: TGCAGTGCTAGAGATGGCTCAGGAGGAGGGGGTCAGCCCCAGCATTTT. The chain joins TRBV20-1 to TRBJ1-5; tentatively, D is TRBD1 (6 bases). Trimming stripped 0 bases from V and 6 bases from J, with 18 bases between. In germline, CDR1 is DFQATT, CDR2 SNEGSKA (reference sequence). CDR3 length equals 16 residues.

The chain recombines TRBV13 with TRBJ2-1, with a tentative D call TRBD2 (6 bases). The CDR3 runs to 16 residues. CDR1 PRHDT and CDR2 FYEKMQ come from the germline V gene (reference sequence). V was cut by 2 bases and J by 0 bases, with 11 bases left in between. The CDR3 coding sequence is TGTGCCAGCAGCTTAATGACCGGGGGCTCCTACAATGAGCAGTTCTTC. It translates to CASSLMTGGSYNEQFF.